This TCR beta chain was recovered during a study of T cells in Graves' hyperthyroidism and ophthalmopathy. Study observations and caveats: Most thyroid clonotypes expanded above 0.001 were also detected in blood.

In its sample, this clonotype was seen a few times. The antigen is undetermined. The CDR3 is made up of 16 amino acids. With 6 bases removed from V and 0 bases from J, the gap between germline ends came to 15 bases. Using RNA transcripts as the source, TCR beta CDR3 regions were amplified. The TCR CDR3 was amplified in a first-round RT-PCR using the HTBI primer set. TCRdb re-analysed the multiplex PCR reads in MiXCR, keeping a single row per CDR3 protein. The sample shows roughly 500,000 distinct CDR3 sequences, approximately 49% of them seen only once. The source of this sequence is an adult woman with Graves' disease, either hyperthyroidism or ophthalmopathy (not recorded which). Sequencing was carried out using peripheral blood or thyroid tissue (not recorded which). The genes are TRBV12-3 or TRBV12-4 and TRBJ1-3; no reliable D call. The CDR3 bases are TGTGCCAGCAGCCTCGAGGGCCCGAGCTCTGGAAACACCATATATTTT. This gives the protein CASSLEGPSSGNTIYF.